This TCR beta chain stems from a study of molecular identifiers for immune sequencing clone quantification. With 1 base removed from V and 0 bases from J, the gap between germline ends came to 12 bases. Germline CDR1 is SEHNR and CDR2 is FQNEAQ (reference sequence). CDR3 length equals 16 residues. Many counts were recorded for this clonotype. Listed TCR primers and previously described methods were used for bulk TCR libraries. TCRdb re-called the PCR reads with MiXCR, one entry per CDR3 protein. The repertoire has fewer than 45,000 distinct CDR3 sequences, approximately 19% of them found once; the top ten carry about 1.1%. Naive CD8 T cells were FACS-sorted by CD8+CD4-CCR7+CD45RA+ markers.

The chain is built from TRBV7-9 and TRBJ2-5; D remains ambiguous. The sequence derives from a human donor in good health. Some libraries in this study had Jurkat cell RNA spiked in. Sequencing was done on a sample of naive CD8+ T cells from blood, with Jurkat cell RNA spiked in. As for subset: FACS-sorted CD8+CD4-CCR7+CD45RA+ naive T cells. The CDR3 reads CASSLGSRLYQETQYF. The CDR3, as DNA: TGTGCCAGCAGCTTAGGTTCCCGGTTGTACCAAGAGACCCAGTACTTC.